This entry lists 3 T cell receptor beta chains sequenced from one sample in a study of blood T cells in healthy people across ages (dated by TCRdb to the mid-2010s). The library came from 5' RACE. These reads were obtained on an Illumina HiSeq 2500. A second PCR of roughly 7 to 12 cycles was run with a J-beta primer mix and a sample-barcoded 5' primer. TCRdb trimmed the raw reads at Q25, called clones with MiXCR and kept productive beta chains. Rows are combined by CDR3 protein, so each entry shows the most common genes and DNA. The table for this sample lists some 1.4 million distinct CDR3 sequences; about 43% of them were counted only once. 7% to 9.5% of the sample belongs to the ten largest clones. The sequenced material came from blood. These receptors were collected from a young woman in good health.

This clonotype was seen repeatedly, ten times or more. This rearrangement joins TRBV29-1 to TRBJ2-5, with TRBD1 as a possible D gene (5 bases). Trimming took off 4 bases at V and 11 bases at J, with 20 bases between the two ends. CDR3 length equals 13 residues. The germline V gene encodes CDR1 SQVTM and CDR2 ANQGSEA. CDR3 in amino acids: CSVVGVAINEQYF. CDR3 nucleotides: TGCAGCGTTGTAGGGGTGGCTATCAATGAGCAGTACTTC.

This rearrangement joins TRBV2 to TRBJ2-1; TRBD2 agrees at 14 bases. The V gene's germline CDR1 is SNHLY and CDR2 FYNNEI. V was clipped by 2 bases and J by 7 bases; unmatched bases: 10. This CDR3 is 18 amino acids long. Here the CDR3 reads CASSEQPGLAGATNEQFF. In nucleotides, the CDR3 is TGTGCCAGCAGTGAACAGCCGGGACTAGCGGGAGCTACGAATGAGCAGTTCTTC.

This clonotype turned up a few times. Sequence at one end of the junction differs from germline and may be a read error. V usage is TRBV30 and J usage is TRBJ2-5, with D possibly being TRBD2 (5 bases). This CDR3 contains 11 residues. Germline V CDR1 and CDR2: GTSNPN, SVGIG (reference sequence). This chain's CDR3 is CAGSVIETQYF. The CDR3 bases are TGTGCCGGGAGTGTGATTGAGACCCAGTACTTC.